The T cell receptor (beta chain) under discussion was sequenced for a study of blood T cell repertoires in COVID-19. Background on the study: COVID-19 samples, acute and convalescent, were from the United States, Italy and Spain. From T cells, B-cell-depleted T cells, or PBMCs came the material, which was cDNA or gDNA.

In the source study's methods: Estimated nucleated cell counts came from reference gene primer amplification. Assay: immunoSEQ multiplex PCR; the TCRdb copy retains only in-frame clones and omits some. The V and J calls and clone size were taken over from that table, and D and trimming were inferred from the DNA. The sample carries 250,000 or so clones, approximately 80% recorded once. V was clipped by 0 bases and J by 2 bases, with 10 bases between them. This CDR3 has 15 residues. Germline CDR1 is LNHDA and CDR2 is SQIVND (reference sequence). The chain recombines TRBV19 with TRBJ1-2; D is perhaps TRBD1 (6 bases). The specimen sequenced was peripheral blood. The sequence was obtained from a woman in her seventies with acute or convalescent COVID-19. CDR3 coding DNA: TGTGCCAGTAGTATAGAGTGGCAGGGGAACTATGGCTACACCTTC. It is translated as CASSIEWQGNYGYTF.